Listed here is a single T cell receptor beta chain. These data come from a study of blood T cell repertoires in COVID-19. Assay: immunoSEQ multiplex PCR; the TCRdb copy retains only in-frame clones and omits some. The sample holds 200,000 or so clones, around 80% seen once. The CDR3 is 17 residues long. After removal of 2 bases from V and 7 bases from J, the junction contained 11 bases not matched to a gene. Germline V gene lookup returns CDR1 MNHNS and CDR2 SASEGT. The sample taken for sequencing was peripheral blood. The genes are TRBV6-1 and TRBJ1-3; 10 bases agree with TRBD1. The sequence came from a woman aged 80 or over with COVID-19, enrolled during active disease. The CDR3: CASSERLGTGVANTIYF. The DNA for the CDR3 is TGTGCCAGCAGTGAAAGGTTGGGGACAGGGGTAGCGAACACCATATATTTT.